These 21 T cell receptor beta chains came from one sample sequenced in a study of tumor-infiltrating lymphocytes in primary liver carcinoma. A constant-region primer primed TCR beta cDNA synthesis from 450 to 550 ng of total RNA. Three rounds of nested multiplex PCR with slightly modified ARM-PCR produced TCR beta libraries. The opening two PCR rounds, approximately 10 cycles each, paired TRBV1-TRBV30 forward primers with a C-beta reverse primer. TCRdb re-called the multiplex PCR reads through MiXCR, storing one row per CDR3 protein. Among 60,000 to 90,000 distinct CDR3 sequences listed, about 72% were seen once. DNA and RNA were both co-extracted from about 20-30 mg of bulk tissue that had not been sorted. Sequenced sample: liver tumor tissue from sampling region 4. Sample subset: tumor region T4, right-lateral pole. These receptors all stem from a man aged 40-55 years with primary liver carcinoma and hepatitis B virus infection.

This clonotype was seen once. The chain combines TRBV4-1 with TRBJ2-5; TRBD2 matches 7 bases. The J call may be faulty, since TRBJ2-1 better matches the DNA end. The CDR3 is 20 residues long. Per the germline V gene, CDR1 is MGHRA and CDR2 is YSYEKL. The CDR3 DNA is TGCGCCAGCAGTTCCTCAGACAGCGGACTAGAGGGAGGGCCGGGAAATGAGCAGTTCTTC. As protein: CASSSSDSGLEGGPGNEQFF.

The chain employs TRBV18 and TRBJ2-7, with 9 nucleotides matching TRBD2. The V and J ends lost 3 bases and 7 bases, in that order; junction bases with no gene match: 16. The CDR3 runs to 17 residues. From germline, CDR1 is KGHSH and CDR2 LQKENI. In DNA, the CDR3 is TGTGCCAGCTCACCCACGACTAGCGGTGTTTCCTACAATGAGCAGTACTTC. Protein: CASSPTTSGVSYNEQYF.

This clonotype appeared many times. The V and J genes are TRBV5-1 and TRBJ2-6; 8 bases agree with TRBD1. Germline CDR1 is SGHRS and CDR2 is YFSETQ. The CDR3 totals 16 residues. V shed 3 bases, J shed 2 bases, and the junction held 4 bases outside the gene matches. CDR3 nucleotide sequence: TGCGCCAGCAGCTCGACAGGGGAGCCTGGGGCCAACGTCCTGACTTTC. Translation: CASSSTGEPGANVLTF.

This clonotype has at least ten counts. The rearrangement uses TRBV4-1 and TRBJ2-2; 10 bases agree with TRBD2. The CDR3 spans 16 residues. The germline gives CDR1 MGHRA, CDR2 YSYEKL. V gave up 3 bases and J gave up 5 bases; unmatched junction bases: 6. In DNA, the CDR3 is TGCGCCAGCAGCCACCTTGGACTAGCGGAGACCGGGGAGCTGTTTTTT. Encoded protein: CASSHLGLAETGELFF.

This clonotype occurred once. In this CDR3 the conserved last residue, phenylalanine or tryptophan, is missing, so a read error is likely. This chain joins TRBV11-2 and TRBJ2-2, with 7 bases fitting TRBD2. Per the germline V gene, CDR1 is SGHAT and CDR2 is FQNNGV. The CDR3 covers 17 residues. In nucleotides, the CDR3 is TGTGCCAACAGCGCGGGAGTAGCGGTCTCCCCGGCCGGGGAGCTGTTTTCT. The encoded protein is CANSAGVAVSPAGELFS.

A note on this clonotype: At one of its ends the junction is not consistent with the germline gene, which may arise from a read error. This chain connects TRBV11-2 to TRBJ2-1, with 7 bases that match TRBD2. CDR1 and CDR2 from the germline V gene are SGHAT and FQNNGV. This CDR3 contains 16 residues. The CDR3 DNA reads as TGTGCCACCAGTCAGCTCCGGTCTAGCGGCTACAATGAACAGTTCTTC. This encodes CATSQLRSSGYNEQFF. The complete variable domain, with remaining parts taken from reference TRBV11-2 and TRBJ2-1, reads EAGVAQSPRYKIIEKRQSVAFWCNPISGHATLYWYQQILGQGPKLLIQFQNNGVVDDSQLPKDRFSAERLKGVDSTLKIQPAKLEDSAVYLCATSQLRSSGYNEQFFGPGTRLTVL.

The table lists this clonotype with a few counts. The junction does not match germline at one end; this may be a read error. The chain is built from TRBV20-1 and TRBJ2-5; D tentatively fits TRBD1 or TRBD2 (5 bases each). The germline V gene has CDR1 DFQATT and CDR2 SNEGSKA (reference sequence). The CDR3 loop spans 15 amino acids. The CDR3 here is CSARDGAGYGETQHF. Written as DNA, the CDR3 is TGCAGTGCTAGAGATGGGGCAGGGTACGGGGAGACCCAGCACTTC.

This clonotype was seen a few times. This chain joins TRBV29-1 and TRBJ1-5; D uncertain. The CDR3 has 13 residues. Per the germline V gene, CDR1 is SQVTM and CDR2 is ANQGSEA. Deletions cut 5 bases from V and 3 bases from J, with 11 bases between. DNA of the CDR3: TGCAGCGTTATGTCTGGGCTCAATCAGCCCCAGCATTTT. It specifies CSVMSGLNQPQHF.

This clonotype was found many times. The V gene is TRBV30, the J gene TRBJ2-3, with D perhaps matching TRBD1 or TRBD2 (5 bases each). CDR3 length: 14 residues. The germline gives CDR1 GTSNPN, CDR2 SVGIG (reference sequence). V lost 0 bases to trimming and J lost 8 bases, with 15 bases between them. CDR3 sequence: CAWSVQSDGGTQYF. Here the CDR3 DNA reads TGTGCCTGGAGTGTACAATCCGATGGGGGTACGCAGTATTTT.

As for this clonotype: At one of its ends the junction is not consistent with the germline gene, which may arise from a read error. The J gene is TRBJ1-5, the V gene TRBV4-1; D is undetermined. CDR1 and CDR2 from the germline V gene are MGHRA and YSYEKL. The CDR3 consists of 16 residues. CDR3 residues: CASSQEGGLGKQPHHF. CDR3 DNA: TGCGCCAGCAGCCAGGAAGGAGGATTAGGAAAACAGCCCCATCATTTT.

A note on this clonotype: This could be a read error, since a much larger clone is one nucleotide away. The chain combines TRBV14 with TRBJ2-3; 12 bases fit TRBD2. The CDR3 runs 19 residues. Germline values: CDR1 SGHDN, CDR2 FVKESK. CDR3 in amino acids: CASSQWTSGAWTSTDSQYF. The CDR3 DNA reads TGTGCCAGCAGCCAATGGACTAGCGGGGCTTGGACTAGCACAGATTCGCAGTATTTT. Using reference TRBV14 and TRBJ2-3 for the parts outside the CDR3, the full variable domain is EAGVTQFPSHSVIEKGQTVTLRCDPISGHDNLYWYRRVMGKEIKFLLHFVKESKQDESGMPNNRFLAERTGGTYSTLKVQPAELEDSGVYFCASSQWTSGAWTSTDSQYFGPGTRLTVL.

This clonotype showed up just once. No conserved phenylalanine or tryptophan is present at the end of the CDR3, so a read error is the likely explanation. CDR3 bases: TGTGCTAGTGGTTTGGAGGGCTCGAACACAGGTACGCAGTATTAT. Its protein product is CASGLEGSNTGTQYY. The rearrangement uses TRBV12-5 and TRBJ2-3, with a possible D match to TRBD1 (5 bases). The CDR3 has 15 residues. The V gene's germline CDR1 is LGHNT and CDR2 FRNRAP.

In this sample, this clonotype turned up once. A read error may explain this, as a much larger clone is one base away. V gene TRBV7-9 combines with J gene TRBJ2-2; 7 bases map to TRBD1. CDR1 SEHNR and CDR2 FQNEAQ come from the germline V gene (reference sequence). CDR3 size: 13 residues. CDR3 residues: CVSSSQGAGELFF. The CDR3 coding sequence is TGTGTCAGCAGTTCTCAGGGGGCCGGGGAGCTGTTTTTT.

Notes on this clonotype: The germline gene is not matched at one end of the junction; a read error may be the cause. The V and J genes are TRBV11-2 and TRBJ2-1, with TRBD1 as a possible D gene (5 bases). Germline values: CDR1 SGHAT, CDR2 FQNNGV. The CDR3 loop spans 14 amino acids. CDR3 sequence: CAGSPSVGAMGQFF. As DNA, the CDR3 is TGTGCCGGCAGCCCATCCGTTGGGGCGATGGGGCAGTTTTTC.

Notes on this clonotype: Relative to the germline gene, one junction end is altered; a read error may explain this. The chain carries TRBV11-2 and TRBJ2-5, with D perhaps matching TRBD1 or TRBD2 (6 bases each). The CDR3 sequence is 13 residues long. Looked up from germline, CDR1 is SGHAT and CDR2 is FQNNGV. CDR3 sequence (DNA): TGTGCCAGTAGCTTAGGCAGGGGCGGGGCCCAGTACTTC. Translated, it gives CASSLGRGGAQYF.

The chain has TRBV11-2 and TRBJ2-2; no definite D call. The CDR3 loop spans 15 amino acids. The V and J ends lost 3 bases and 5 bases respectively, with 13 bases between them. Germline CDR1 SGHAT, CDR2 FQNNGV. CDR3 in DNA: TGTGCCAGCAGCTTTGAAGATCATAGGACCGGGGAGCTGTTTTTT. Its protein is CASSFEDHRTGELFF.

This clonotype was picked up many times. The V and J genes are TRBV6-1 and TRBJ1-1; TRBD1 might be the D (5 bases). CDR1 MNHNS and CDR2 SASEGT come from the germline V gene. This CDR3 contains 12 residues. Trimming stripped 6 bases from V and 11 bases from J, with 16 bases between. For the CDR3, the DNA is TGTGCCAGCAGCGACAGACAGTCGCTGGCTTTCTTT. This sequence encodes CASSDRQSLAFF.

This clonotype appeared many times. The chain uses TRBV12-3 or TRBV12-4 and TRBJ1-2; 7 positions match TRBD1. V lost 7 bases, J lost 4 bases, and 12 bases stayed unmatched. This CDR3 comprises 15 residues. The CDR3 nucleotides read TGTGCCAGCAACCTTGACGGGACAGCCCTCTATGGCTACACCTTC. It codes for CASNLDGTALYGYTF.

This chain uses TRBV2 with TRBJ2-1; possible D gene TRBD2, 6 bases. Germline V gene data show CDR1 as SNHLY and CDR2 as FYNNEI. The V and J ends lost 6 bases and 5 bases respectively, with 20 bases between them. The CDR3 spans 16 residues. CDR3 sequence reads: CASRGDRDSPHNEQFF. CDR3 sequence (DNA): TGTGCCAGCAGAGGGGACCGGGACTCACCGCACAATGAGCAGTTCTTC.

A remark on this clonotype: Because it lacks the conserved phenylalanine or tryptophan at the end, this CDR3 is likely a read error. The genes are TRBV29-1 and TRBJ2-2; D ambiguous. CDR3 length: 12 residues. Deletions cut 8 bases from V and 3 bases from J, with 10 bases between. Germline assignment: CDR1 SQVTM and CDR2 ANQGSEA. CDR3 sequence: CSFRRHTGELFS. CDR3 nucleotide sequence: TGCAGCTTCAGAAGACACACCGGGGAGCTGTTTTCT.

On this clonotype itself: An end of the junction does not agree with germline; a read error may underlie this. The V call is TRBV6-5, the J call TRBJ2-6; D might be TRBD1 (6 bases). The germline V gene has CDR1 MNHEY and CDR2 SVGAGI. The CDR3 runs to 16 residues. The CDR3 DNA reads TGTGCCGGCAGGGCAGAGGACAGATCCGTGGCCAACGTCCTGACTTTC. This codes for CAGRAEDRSVANVLTF.